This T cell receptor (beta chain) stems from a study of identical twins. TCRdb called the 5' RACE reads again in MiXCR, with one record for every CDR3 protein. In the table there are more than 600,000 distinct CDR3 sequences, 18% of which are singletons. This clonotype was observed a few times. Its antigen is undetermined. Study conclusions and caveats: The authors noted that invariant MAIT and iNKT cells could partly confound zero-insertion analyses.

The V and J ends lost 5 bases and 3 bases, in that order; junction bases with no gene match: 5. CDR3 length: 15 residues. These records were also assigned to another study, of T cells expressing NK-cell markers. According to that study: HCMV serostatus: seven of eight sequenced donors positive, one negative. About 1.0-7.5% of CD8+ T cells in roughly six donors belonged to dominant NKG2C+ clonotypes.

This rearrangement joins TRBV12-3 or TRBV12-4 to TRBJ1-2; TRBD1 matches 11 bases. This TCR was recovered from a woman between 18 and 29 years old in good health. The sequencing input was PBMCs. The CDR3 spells CASSLRTGGYYGYTF. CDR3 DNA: TGTGCCAGCAGTCTAAGGACAGGGGGCTACTATGGCTACACCTTC.